These 8 T cell receptor beta chains were all obtained from the same sample, sequenced in a study of blood T cell repertoires in COVID-19. Clones were read by immunoSEQ multiplex PCR, and TCRdb kept only the in-frame ones, dropping some. Of fewer than 200,000 clones listed, roughly 82% are singletons. Sequencing was carried out using peripheral blood. These receptors all come from a woman aged 35 to 49 with COVID-19, enrolled during active disease.

The chain is built from TRBV6-4 and TRBJ2-7, with D possibly matching TRBD2 (7 bases). CDR3 length equals 19 residues. Trimming pared 0 bases from V and 4 bases from J, leaving 25 bases between. Germline CDR1 MRHNA, CDR2 SNTAGT. The CDR3 loop is CASSDSRHGRTTRGYEQYF. DNA for the CDR3: TGTGCCAGCAGTGACTCTAGACACGGGAGGACAACTAGGGGGTACGAGCAGTACTTC.

The chain links TRBV9 to TRBJ2-3, with TRBD1 identical over 8 bases. The V segment lost 4 bases and the J segment 1 base; nucleotides outside the gene matches: 5. This CDR3 has 15 residues. The germline V gene encodes CDR1 SGDLS and CDR2 YYNGEE. The CDR3 loop reads CASSPGQGGTDTQYF. DNA of the CDR3: TGTGCCAGCAGCCCTGGACAGGGAGGCACAGATACGCAGTATTTT. The variable domain in full, with the rest retrieved from reference TRBV9 and TRBJ2-3, is DSGVTQTPKHLITATGQRVTLRCSPRSGDLSVYWYQQSLDQGLQFLIQYYNGEERAKGNILERFSAQQFPDLHSELNLSSLELGDSALYFCASSPGQGGTDTQYFGPGTRLTVL.

The J gene is TRBJ2-7, the V gene TRBV6-2 or TRBV6-3, with a tentative D call TRBD1 (6 bases). Germline V gene sequence: CDR1 MNHEY, CDR2 SVGEGT. The CDR3 sequence is 13 residues long. Trimming took off 6 bases at V and 2 bases at J, with 11 bases between the two ends. CDR3 in DNA: TGTGCCAGCAGCCTTGGGACAACCTACGAGCAGTACGTC. It yields the protein CASSLGTTYEQYV.

The genes are TRBV29-1 and TRBJ2-7; 9 bases are a match to TRBD1. Germline loops: CDR1 SQVTM, CDR2 ANQGSEA. There are 12 residues in the CDR3. The ends lost 7 bases at V and 2 bases at J; junction bases unmatched: 3. The CDR3 here is CSAGQGTYEQYF. Written as DNA, the CDR3 is TGCAGCGCTGGACAGGGGACCTACGAGCAGTACTTC.

This clone was seen more than once but under ten times. The chain combines TRBV28 with TRBJ1-1; possibly TRBD1 for D (5 bases). The CDR3 runs 13 residues. The germline V gene encodes CDR1 MDHEN and CDR2 SYDVKM. V lost 2 bases and J lost 3, with 7 bases in between. CDR3 coding DNA: TGTGCCAGCAGTTTAGCAGGGTACACTGAAGCTTTCTTT. It translates to CASSLAGYTEAFF.

The rearrangement uses TRBV15 and TRBJ2-1; 7 bases map to TRBD1. The trim removed 0 bases at V and 9 bases at J, leaving 8 bases unmatched. This CDR3 comprises 15 residues. Germline lookup yields CDR1 LNHNV and CDR2 YYDKDF (reference sequence). The CDR3 reads CATSRDKTGIGEQFF. The CDR3, as DNA: TGTGCCACCAGCAGAGACAAGACAGGGATCGGTGAGCAGTTCTTC.

This clone was recorded only once. Mismatch with germline at one junction end may stem from a read error. This sample includes further DNA sequences coding for the same CDR3. The chain joins TRBV6-2 or TRBV6-3 to TRBJ1-6; 9 nucleotides align to TRBD1. Looked up from germline, CDR1 is MNHEY and CDR2 is SVGEGT. The CDR3 has 14 residues. CDR3 sequence: CASSTGTGISPLHF. The CDR3 DNA reads TGTGCTAGCAGTACCGGGACAGGGATTTCACCCCTCCACTTT.

V usage is TRBV14 and J usage is TRBJ2-3; 9 positions agree with TRBD2. Germline values: CDR1 SGHDN, CDR2 FVKESK. V trimming: 1 base; J trimming: 0 bases; junction bases outside the gene matches: 11. This CDR3 is built from 19 residues. The CDR3 DNA sequence: TGTGCCAGCAGCCAAGGTCTATTTGCGGGAGGGCCAAGCACAGATACGCAGTATTTT. Its protein product is CASSQGLFAGGPSTDTQYF.